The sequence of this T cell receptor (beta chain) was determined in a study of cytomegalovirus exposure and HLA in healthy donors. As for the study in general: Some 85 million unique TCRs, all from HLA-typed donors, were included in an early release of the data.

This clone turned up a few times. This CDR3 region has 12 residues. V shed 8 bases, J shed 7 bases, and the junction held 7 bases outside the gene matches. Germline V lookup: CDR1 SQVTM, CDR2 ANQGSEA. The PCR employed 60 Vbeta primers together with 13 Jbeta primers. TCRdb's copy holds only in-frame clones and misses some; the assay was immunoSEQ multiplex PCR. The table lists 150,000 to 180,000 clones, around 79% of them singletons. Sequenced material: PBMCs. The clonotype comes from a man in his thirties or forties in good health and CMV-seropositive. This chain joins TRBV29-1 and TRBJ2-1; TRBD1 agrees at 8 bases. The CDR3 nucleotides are TGCAGCCCTGACAGGGGTGGAAATGAGCAGTTCTTC. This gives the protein CSPDRGGNEQFF.